Here is one TCR beta chain with its context. Its matching antigen is unknown. These data are taken from a study of cytomegalovirus exposure and HLA in healthy donors. Study conclusions and caveats: Several V segments, TRBV6-2 and TRBV6-3 among them, could not be told apart and were dropped. At a 0.05 false discovery rate, a later analysis found approximately 15,000 TCR beta sequences to be associated with HLA alleles. It was reported that TCR beta sequences correctly inferred the HLA-A and HLA-B alleles for most subjects.

PCR was performed using 60 Vbeta and 13 Jbeta primers. Method: immunoSEQ multiplex PCR; TCRdb's copy keeps in-frame clones and lacks some. Recorded for this sample: approximately 150,000 clones. Those who donated were healthy bone marrow donors. The germline CDR1 and CDR2 sequences are LNHDA and SQIVND (reference sequence). After removal of 3 bases from V and 1 base from J, the junction contained 4 bases not matched to a gene. The CDR3 loop spans 15 amino acids. The chain uses TRBV19 and TRBJ2-5; 8 positions agree with TRBD2. This sequence originates from a male donor in good health and CMV-seronegative. Material for sequencing was PBMCs. The CDR3 region is CASSIGGDLQETQYF. CDR3 bases: TGTGCCAGTAGTATCGGGGGGGACCTCCAAGAGACCCAGTACTTC.